The text below deals with one T cell receptor (beta chain). Germline loops: CDR1 MDHEN, CDR2 SYDVKM. Trimming took 4 bases from V and 3 from J; bases not matched to a gene: 5. CDR3 size: 14 residues. The sample belongs to a study of blood T cell repertoires in COVID-19. Study-wide background: Acute and convalescent COVID-19 samples came from the United States, Italy and Spain. PBMCs, B-cell-depleted T cells, or T cells provided the cDNA or gDNA that made up the material.

Authors' analysis steps: Scientists estimated how many nucleated cells there were by amplifying reference gene primers. Assay: immunoSEQ multiplex PCR; the TCRdb copy retains only in-frame clones and omits some. V, J and clone size are those of that table, while D and trimming were read from the DNA. The table has nearly 200,000 clones, about 88% seen once. The origin of this receptor is a woman between 40 and 55 years old who had recovered from COVID-19. V and J are TRBV28 and TRBJ2-7; 8 positions match TRBD1. The material sequenced was peripheral blood. CDR3 bases: TGTGCCAGCAGTTCCGGGACAGGTATCTACGAGCAGTACTTC. Its translation is CASSSGTGIYEQYF.